Detailed here is one TCR beta chain. Looked up from germline, CDR1 is PRHDT and CDR2 is FYEKMQ (reference sequence). The CDR3 runs to 14 residues. The V and J ends lost 6 bases and 2 bases respectively, with 10 bases between them. The data were obtained in a study of cytomegalovirus exposure and HLA in healthy donors. Both 60 Vbeta primers and 13 Jbeta primers went into the PCR. Sequencing used immunoSEQ multiplex PCR; TCRdb keeps in-frame clones, though not all of them. Altogether fewer than 150,000 clones are present, 60% to 85% being singletons, with the ten largest covering around 7%. Input material: PBMCs. This chain joins TRBV13 and TRBJ2-2; maybe TRBD1 (6 bases). The TCR originated in a man aged 35 to 55 in good health and CMV-seropositive. The CDR3 here is CASREGTNTGELFF. Written as DNA, the CDR3 is TGTGCCAGCAGGGAAGGGACAAACACCGGGGAGCTGTTTTTT.